These 5 T cell receptor beta chains came from one sample sequenced in a study of graft-versus-host responses after intestinal transplantation. Only in-frame clones appear in the TCRdb table, and some are missing; sequencing was by immunoSEQ multiplex PCR. The top ten hold approximately 1.3% of the sample, which has 70,000 to 80,000 clones, 90% seen once. Their antigens remain unidentified. The sequenced sample was unstimulated CD8+ T cells sorted from spleen or lymph node cells, obtained before intestinal transplant. Receptors originate from a human donor who received an intestinal transplant.

The chain joins TRBV7-9 to TRBJ1-1; D may be TRBD1 (5 bases). There are 13 residues in the CDR3. V lost 10 bases, J lost 0 bases, and 12 bases lay in between. Germline V CDR1 and CDR2: SEHNR, FQNEAQ (reference sequence). This CDR3 is CATFPGLNTEAFF. The CDR3 DNA sequence: TGTGCCACCTTCCCAGGGTTGAACACTGAAGCTTTCTTT.

V is TRBV28 and J is TRBJ2-3, with 7 bases aligning to TRBD1. V trimming: 7 bases; J trimming: 4 bases; junction bases outside the gene matches: 8. Germline lookup yields CDR1 MDHEN and CDR2 SYDVKM. The CDR3 length is 14 residues. CDR3 in amino acids: CASTHRGGADTQYF. The DNA for the CDR3 is TGTGCCAGCACCCACAGGGGCGGCGCAGATACGCAGTATTTT.

The chain joins TRBV27 to TRBJ2-7; 10 bases fit TRBD1. Germline loops: CDR1 MNHEY, CDR2 SMNVEV (reference sequence). The CDR3 is 15 amino acids. Germline trimming cut 1 base from V and 2 bases from J; bases unmatched to any gene: 2. CDR3 protein: CASSLWGQGPYEQYF. Written as DNA, the CDR3 is TGTGCCAGCAGTTTATGGGGACAGGGGCCCTACGAGCAGTACTTC.

The chain employs TRBV9 and TRBJ1-2; 7 bases agree with TRBD1. Germline loops: CDR1 SGDLS, CDR2 YYNGEE. J was trimmed by 5 bases and V by 4 bases; bases with no gene match: 8. The CDR3 consists of 14 residues. The CDR3 loop is CASSLGTDSYGYTF. The CDR3 DNA sequence: TGTGCCAGCAGCCTCGGGACAGACTCATATGGCTACACCTTC.

This clone has a handful of counts. The chain joins TRBV27 to TRBJ1-5; D gene uncertain. V shed 2 bases and J shed 4 bases, with 6 bases lying between them. Germline lookup yields CDR1 MNHEY and CDR2 SMNVEV (reference sequence). The CDR3 length is 13 residues. The CDR3 DNA reads TGTGCCAGCAGTTTAGGGGAGAATCAGCCCCAGCATTTT. This gives the protein CASSLGENQPQHF.